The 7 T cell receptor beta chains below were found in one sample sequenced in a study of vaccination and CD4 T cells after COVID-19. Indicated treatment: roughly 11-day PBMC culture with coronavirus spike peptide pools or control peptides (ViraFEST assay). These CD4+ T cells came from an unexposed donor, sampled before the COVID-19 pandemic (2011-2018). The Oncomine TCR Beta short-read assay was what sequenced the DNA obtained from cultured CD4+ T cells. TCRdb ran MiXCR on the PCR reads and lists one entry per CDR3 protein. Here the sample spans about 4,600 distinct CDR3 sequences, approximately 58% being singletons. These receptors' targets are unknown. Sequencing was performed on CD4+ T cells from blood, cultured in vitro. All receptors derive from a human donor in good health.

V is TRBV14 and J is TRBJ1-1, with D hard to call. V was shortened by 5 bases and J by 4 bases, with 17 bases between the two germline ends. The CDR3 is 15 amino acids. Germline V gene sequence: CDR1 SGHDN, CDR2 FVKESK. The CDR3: CASSGRMDPTTEAFF. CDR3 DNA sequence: TGTGCCAGCAGCGGCAGAATGGATCCGACCACTGAAGCTTTCTTT.

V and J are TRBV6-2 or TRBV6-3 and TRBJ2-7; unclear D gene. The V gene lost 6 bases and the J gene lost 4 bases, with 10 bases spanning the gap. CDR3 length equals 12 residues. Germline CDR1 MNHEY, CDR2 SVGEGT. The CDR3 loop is CASSKNGYEQYF. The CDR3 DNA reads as TGTGCCAGCAGCAAAAACGGATACGAGCAGTACTTC.

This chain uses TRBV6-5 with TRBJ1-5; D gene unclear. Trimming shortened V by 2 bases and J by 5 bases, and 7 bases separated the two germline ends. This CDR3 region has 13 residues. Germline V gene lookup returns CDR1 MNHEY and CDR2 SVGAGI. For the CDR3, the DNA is TGTGCCAGCAGTTACAAGGTTGATCAGCCCCAGCATTTT. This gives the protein CASSYKVDQPQHF.

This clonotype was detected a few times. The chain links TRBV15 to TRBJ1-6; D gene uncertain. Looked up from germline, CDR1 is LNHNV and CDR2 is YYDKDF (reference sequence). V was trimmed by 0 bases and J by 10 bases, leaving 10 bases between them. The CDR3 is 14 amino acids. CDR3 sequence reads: CATSRETGKSPLHF. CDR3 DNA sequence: TGTGCCACCAGCAGAGAGACGGGAAAGTCACCCCTCCACTTT.

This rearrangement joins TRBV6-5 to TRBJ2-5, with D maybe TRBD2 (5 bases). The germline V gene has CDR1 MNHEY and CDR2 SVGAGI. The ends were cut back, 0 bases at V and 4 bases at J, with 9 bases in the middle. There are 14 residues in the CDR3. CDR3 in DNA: TGTGCCAGCAGTTACTCGGCTAGCTCAGAGACCCAGTACTTC. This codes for CASSYSASSETQYF.

This CDR3 is CSARDLGGGQFEAFF. CDR3 nucleotides: TGCAGTGCTAGAGATCTGGGGGGTGGACAGTTTGAAGCTTTCTTT. The rearrangement links TRBV20-1 to TRBJ1-1; D may be TRBD1 (6 bases). This CDR3 spans 15 amino acids. V dropped 0 bases and J dropped 7 bases, with 18 bases sitting between them. Germline CDR1 is DFQATT and CDR2 is SNEGSKA (reference sequence).

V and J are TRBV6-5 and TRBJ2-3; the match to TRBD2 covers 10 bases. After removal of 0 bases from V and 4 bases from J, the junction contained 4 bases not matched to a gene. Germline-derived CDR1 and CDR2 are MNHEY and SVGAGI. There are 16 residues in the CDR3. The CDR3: CASSYSPGLAPDTQYF. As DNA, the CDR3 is TGTGCCAGCAGTTACTCTCCGGGACTAGCGCCAGATACGCAGTATTTT.